The 13 T cell receptor beta chains below all came from one sample that was sequenced in a study of shared clonotypes between healthy human individuals. Assay used: immunoSEQ multiplex PCR; TCRdb lists only in-frame clones, some missing. The sample lists 1.5 million to 2.5 million clones; about 95% were seen once. Naive CD8 cells lacked CD45RO and underwent positive selection for CCR7, leaving out terminally differentiated effector memory CD45RA+ cells. Sequenced input: naive CD8+ T cells sorted from blood. All receptors come from a man between 18 and 35 years old in good health.

V and J are TRBV5-6 and TRBJ2-1, with D unresolved. V gave up 3 bases and J gave up 6 bases, with 7 bases separating them. CDR3 length: 12 residues. CDR1 and CDR2 from the germline V gene are SGHDT and YYEEEE. CDR3 in amino acids: CASSSGPNEQFF. The CDR3 nucleotides are TGTGCCAGCAGCTCCGGACCCAATGAGCAGTTCTTC.

The V gene is TRBV29-1, the J gene TRBJ2-1; TRBD1 matches at 7 bases. Germline V gives CDR1 SQVTM, CDR2 ANQGSEA. The CDR3 has 13 amino acids. V shed 5 bases and J 5 bases; nucleotides not matched to a gene: 6. For the CDR3, the DNA is TGCAGCGTTACCGGGACAGCCGACAATGAGCAGTTCTTC. This codes for CSVTGTADNEQFF.

V usage is TRBV30 and J usage is TRBJ2-7; 9 nucleotides agree with TRBD1. CDR3 length: 13 amino acids. The ends lost 5 bases at V and 5 bases at J; junction bases unmatched: 7. CDR1 and CDR2 (germline): GTSNPN, SVGIG (reference sequence). Written as DNA, the CDR3 is TGTGCCTGGGCCCCGGGACAGGGCGACGAGCAGTACTTC. Translating gives CAWAPGQGDEQYF. Full variable domain (outside the CDR3, taken from reference TRBV30 and TRBJ2-7): SQTIHQWPATLVQPVGSPLSLECTVEGTSNPNLYWYRQAAGRGLQLLFYSVGIGQISSEVPQNLSASRPQDRQFILSSKKLLLSDSGFYLCAWAPGQGDEQYFGPGTRLTVT.

The rearrangement links TRBV5-4 to TRBJ2-3; 7 bases match TRBD2. The CDR3 runs to 17 residues. With 0 bases clipped from V and 2 bases from J, the junction kept 9 bases outside the gene matches. CDR1 is SGHNT and CDR2 is YYREEE in the germline V gene (reference sequence). The CDR3 loop is CASSLVPGRGHTDTQYF. CDR3 DNA: TGTGCCAGCAGCTTGGTCCCGGGGAGGGGCCACACAGATACGCAGTATTTT.

This chain links TRBV9 with TRBJ2-1; 10 nucleotides align to TRBD2. This CDR3 has 16 amino acids. Germline V gives CDR1 SGDLS, CDR2 YYNGEE. After removal of 4 bases from V and 3 bases from J, the junction contained 7 bases not matched to a gene. The CDR3 loop is CASSPPLAGFYNEQFF. CDR3 nucleotides: TGTGCCAGCAGCCCTCCACTAGCGGGGTTCTACAATGAGCAGTTCTTC.

This clone is a singleton in its sample. The chain joins TRBV13 to TRBJ2-3; D is undetermined. CDR1 is PRHDT and CDR2 is FYEKMQ in the germline V gene (reference sequence). The CDR3 runs 15 residues. Trimming shortened V by 5 bases and J by 2 bases, and 14 bases separated the two germline ends. The CDR3: CASSLPTTATDTQYF. The CDR3 region has the DNA TGTGCCAGCAGCCTTCCTACCACCGCCACAGATACGCAGTATTTT.

As for this clone: The same CDR3 is also encoded by other DNA sequences in this sample. The chain is built from TRBV5-1 and TRBJ2-5; no clear D gene. The ends were cut back, 1 base at V and 5 bases at J, with 3 bases in the middle. Germline CDR1 and CDR2: SGHRS and YFSETQ. The CDR3 contains 11 residues. The CDR3 loop is CASSLLETQYF. The CDR3 nucleotides are TGCGCCAGCAGCTTGTTGGAGACCCAGTACTTC.

The V and J genes are TRBV7-2 and TRBJ2-2; D is perhaps TRBD2 (6 bases). This CDR3 is built from 15 residues. Germline assignment: CDR1 SGHTA and CDR2 FQGNSA. V lost 3 bases and J lost 4, with 12 bases in between. The CDR3 protein is CASSFRGSGTGELFF. The CDR3 DNA sequence: TGTGCCAGCAGCTTCCGGGGGTCGGGCACCGGGGAGCTGTTTTTT.

This clone was counted once. The chain joins TRBV27 to TRBJ2-2; D remains unclear. Trimming left V 6 bases short and J 2 bases short, with 10 bases between. The CDR3 is made up of 14 amino acids. Germline-derived CDR1 and CDR2 are MNHEY and SMNVEV (reference sequence). This CDR3 reads CASSPIDNTGELFF. The CDR3 nucleotides read TGTGCCAGCAGCCCCATCGACAACACCGGGGAGCTGTTTTTT.

The chain combines TRBV29-1 with TRBJ2-1; 11 nucleotides line up with TRBD2. From germline, CDR1 is SQVTM and CDR2 ANQGSEA. The CDR3 sequence is 20 residues long. V lost 0 bases to trimming and J lost 1 base; unmatched junction nucleotides: 14. The CDR3: CSVEDPDSGGGQGSYNEQFF. CDR3 in DNA: TGCAGCGTTGAAGATCCGGATAGCGGGGGGGGTCAAGGGTCCTACAATGAGCAGTTCTTC.

Concerning this clone itself: The same CDR3 can be traced to other DNA sequences in this sample. This chain uses TRBV7-9 with TRBJ1-1, with D tentatively TRBD1 (5 bases). Per the germline V gene, CDR1 is SEHNR and CDR2 is FQNEAQ (reference sequence). The CDR3 is made up of 14 amino acids. The V and J ends lost 5 bases and 3 bases respectively, with 13 bases between them. The CDR3 sequence is CASSPPVGDTEAFF. DNA of the CDR3: TGTGCCAGCAGCCCGCCAGTAGGGGACACTGAAGCTTTCTTT.

The chain has TRBV2 and TRBJ2-5, with TRBD1 matching over 11 bases. V lost 5 bases and J lost 4; bases outside the gene matches: 3. This CDR3 is built from 14 residues. Per the germline V gene, CDR1 is SNHLY and CDR2 is FYNNEI. The CDR3 DNA follows: TGTGCCAGCAGTCGGACAGGGGGCTCAGAGACCCAGTACTTC. This encodes CASSRTGGSETQYF.

This chain connects TRBV29-1 to TRBJ1-2, with D maybe TRBD1 (6 bases). V lost 7 bases and J lost 4, with 13 bases in between. CDR1 is SQVTM, CDR2 ANQGSEA, per germline. This CDR3 is built from 12 residues. CDR3 coding DNA: TGCAGCGGCGGAGGGGGGTTCTATGGCTACACCTTC. Translation gives CSGGGGFYGYTF. Based on the CDR3 plus reference TRBV29-1 and TRBJ1-2, the full variable domain is SAVISQKPSRDICQRGTSLTIQCQVDSQVTMMFWYRQQPGQSLTLIATANQGSEATYESGFVIDKFPISRPNLTFSTLTVSNMSPEDSSIYLCSGGGGFYGYTFGSGTRLTVV.